This TCR beta chain came from a study of T cells after yellow fever vaccination. Overall study results and limits: Sorted repertoires could include abundant contaminating clonotypes from bulk cells.

TCRdb re-called the 5' RACE reads with MiXCR, one entry per CDR3 protein. This sample carries over 300,000 distinct CDR3 sequences, approximately 4% of them seen once, and the ten largest clones take roughly 24%. This clonotype was observed a handful of times. What it recognizes is unknown. This CDR3 region has 18 residues. In germline, CDR1 is SGHRS, CDR2 YFSETQ. With 4 bases removed from V and 0 bases from J, the gap between germline ends came to 17 bases. The specimen comprised PBMCs, sampled 5 days after the yellow fever booster vaccination. The chain couples TRBV5-1 to TRBJ2-6; D is undetermined. The sequence was obtained from a man in his late teens or twenties who received the YFV17D yellow fever vaccine. This chain's CDR3 is CASSHSWKFISGANVLTF. CDR3 nucleotide sequence: TGCGCCAGCAGCCATTCTTGGAAATTCATCTCTGGGGCCAACGTCCTGACTTTC.